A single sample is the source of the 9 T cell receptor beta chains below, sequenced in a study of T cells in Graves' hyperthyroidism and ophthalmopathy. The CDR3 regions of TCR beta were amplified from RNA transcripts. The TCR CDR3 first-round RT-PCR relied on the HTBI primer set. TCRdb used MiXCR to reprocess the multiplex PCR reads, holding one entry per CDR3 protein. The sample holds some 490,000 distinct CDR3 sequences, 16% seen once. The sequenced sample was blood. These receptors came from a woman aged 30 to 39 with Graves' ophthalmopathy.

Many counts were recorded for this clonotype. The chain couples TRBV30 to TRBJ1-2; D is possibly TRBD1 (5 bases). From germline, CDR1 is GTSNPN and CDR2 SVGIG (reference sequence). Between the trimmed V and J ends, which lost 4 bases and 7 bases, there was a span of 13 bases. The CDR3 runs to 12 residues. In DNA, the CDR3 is TGTGCCTGGACCCCGGGGGGAGCTGGCTACACCTTC. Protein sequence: CAWTPGGAGYTF. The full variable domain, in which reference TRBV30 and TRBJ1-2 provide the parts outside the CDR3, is SQTIHQWPATLVQPVGSPLSLECTVEGTSNPNLYWYRQAAGRGLQLLFYSVGIGQISSEVPQNLSASRPQDRQFILSSKKLLLSDSGFYLCAWTPGGAGYTFGSGTRLTVV.

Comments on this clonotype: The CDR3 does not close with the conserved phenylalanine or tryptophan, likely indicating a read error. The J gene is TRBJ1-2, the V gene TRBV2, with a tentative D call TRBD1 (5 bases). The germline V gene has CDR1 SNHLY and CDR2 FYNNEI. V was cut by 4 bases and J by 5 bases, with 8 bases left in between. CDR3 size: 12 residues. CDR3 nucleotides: TGTGCCAGCAGTGCAGGGACTTATGGCTACACCATC. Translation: CASSAGTYGYTI.

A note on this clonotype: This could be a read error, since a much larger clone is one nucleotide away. The CDR3 coding sequence is TGTGCCAGCAGCCAAGGTGGGGGGGCGTGCAATCAGCCCCAGCATTTT. Translated, it gives CASSQGGGACNQPQHF. The rearrangement links TRBV4-2 to TRBJ1-5; weak D call: TRBD1 (6 bases). This CDR3 is 16 amino acids long. Germline V lookup: CDR1 LGHNA, CDR2 YNFKEQ. V lost 1 base and J lost 2, with 12 bases in between.

The CDR3 DNA sequence: TGTGCCACCAGCAGAGATACAAGGGCCGGTGAAGCTTTCTTT. Protein: CATSRDTRAGEAFF. This chain uses TRBV15 with TRBJ1-1, with D unclear. The CDR3 extends over 14 amino acids. Germline-derived CDR1 and CDR2 are LNHNV and YYDKDF (reference sequence). V was trimmed by 0 bases and J by 7 bases, leaving 12 bases between them.

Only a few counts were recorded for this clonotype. The CDR3 loop is CASRTSGSYTQYF. In DNA form, the CDR3 reads TGTGCCAGCAGGACTAGCGGGAGTTATACGCAGTATTTT. The chain joins TRBV6-2 or TRBV6-3 to TRBJ2-3; 12 positions match TRBD2. The CDR3 is 13 residues long. Germline CDR1 MNHEY, CDR2 SVGEGT. V dropped 6 bases and J dropped 7; count of bases not matched to a gene: 2.

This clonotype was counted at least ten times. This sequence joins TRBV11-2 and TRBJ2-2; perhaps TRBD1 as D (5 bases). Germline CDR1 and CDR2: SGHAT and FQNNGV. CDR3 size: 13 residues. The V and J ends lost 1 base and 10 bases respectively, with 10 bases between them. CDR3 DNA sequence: TGTGCCAGCAGCTTAGTAAGGACATTGGAGCTGTTTTTT. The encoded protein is CASSLVRTLELFF.

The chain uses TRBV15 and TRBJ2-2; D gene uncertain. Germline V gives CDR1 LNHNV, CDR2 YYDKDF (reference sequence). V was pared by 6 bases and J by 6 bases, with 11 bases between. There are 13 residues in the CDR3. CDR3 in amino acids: CATRLSGSGELFF. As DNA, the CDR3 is TGTGCCACCAGGCTAAGTGGGTCCGGGGAGCTGTTTTTT.

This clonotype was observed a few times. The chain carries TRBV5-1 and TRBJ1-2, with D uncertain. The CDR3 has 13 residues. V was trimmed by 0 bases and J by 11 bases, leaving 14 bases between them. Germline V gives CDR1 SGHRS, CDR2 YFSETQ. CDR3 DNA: TGCGCCAGCAGCTTGGATACCGACACGACGTACACCTTC. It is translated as CASSLDTDTTYTF.

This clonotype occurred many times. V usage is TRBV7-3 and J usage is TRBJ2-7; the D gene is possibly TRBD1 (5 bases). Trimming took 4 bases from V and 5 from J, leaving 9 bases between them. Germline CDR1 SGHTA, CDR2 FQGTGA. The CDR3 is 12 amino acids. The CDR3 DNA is TGTGCCAGCAGCTGGGGCGGTGACGAGCAGTACTTC. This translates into CASSWGGDEQYF.